The rows below give T cell receptor beta chains drawn from one sample of a study of blood T cell repertoires in COVID-19. Repertoires were generated with immunoSEQ multiplex PCR, while TCRdb's copy carries only in-frame clones and drops some. The sample lists some 190,000 clones; more than 70% were seen once. Sequenced sample: PBMCs or T cells enriched from blood (not recorded which). These receptors were collected from a man in his forties with acute COVID-19. CDR3s include the opening cysteine and the closing phenylalanine or tryptophan. D genes are given only for firm matches. Rows may omit the clone size; those that give it use once, few, many or a size class.

TRBJ2-7 TRBD1 - TRBV7-3 CASSIDRGSYEQYF TGTGCCAGCAGCATCGACAGGGGGAGTTACGAGCAGTACTTC
TRBJ1-1 TRBD1 - TRBV19 CASSAPRGLRTEAFF TGTGCCAGTAGTGCCCCGAGGGGGCTGCGTACTGAAGCTTTCTTT
TRBJ2-3 - - TRBV10-3 CAIGRRSSTDTQYF TGTGCCATCGGTCGGCGGTCTAGCACAGATACGCAGTATTTT
TRBJ2-4 TRBD2 - TRBV7-8 CASGLRREGLAKNIQYF TGTGCCAGCGGGTTACGGCGGGAGGGCCTTGCCAAAAACATTCAGTACTTC
TRBJ1-6 TRBD1 - TRBV6-5 CASSSSGTGGSLHF TGTGCCAGCAGTTCCTCGGGGACAGGGGGCTCCCTCCACTTT
TRBJ1-1 - - TRBV21-1 CASSKALGGRGMNTEAFF TGTGCCAGCAGCAAAGCGCTTGGTGGCAGGGGAATGAACACTGAAGCTTTCTTT
TRBJ2-5 - - TRBV2 CASSVDNQETQYF TGTGCCAGCAGTGTAGACAACCAAGAGACCCAGTACTTC
TRBJ2-3 TRBD2 - TRBV28 CASSPSGGVTDTQYF TGTGCCAGCAGTCCGTCGGGGGGGGTGACAGATACGCAGTATTTT
TRBJ1-2 - once TRBV5-5 CASSLGQAEYGYTF TGTGCCAGCAGCTTGGGACAGGCGGAATATGGCTACACCTTC
TRBJ2-6 - - TRBV18 CASSPNRGLAGANVLTF TGTGCCAGCTCACCTAACCGGGGATTAGCTGGGGCCAACGTCCTGACTTTC
TRBJ2-7 - - TRBV7-9 CASSTAGGRGVEQYF TGTGCCAGCAGCACCGCCGGGGGTAGGGGTGTCGAGCAGTACTTC
TRBJ1-5 TRBD1 - TRBV6-2/TRBV6-3 CASSYEDRARLGHF TGTGCCAGCAGTTACGAGGACAGGGCACGATTAGGACATTTT
TRBJ2-1 TRBD1 - TRBV28 CASWDQGALTYNEQFF TGTGCCAGCTGGGATCAGGGGGCCTTGACCTACAATGAGCAGTTCTTC
TRBJ2-4 TRBD1 - TRBV5-4 CASSLGGTGLAKNIQYF TGTGCCAGCAGCTTGGGGGGGACAGGATTAGCCAAAAACATTCAGTACTTC
TRBJ1-4 - few TRBV7-3 CASSRRGLLNEKLFF TGTGCCAGCAGCCGAAGGGGTCTCCTAAATGAAAAACTGTTTTTT
TRBJ1-5 TRBD1 once TRBV18 CASSRGTGGNQPQHF TGTGCCAGCTCACGTGGGACAGGGGGCAATCAGCCCCAGCATTTT
TRBJ2-2 - - TRBV9 CASSVAGQGYTGELFF TGTGCCAGCAGCGTAGCAGGTCAGGGGTACACCGGGGAGCTGTTTTTT
TRBJ1-1 - - TRBV19 CASGRGSTEAFF TGTGCCAGTGGACGGGGGAGCACTGAAGCTTTCTTT
TRBJ2-2 - - TRBV27 CASSYYTGELFF TGTGCCAGCAGCTATTACACCGGGGAGCTGTTTTTT
TRBJ2-3 TRBD2 - TRBV7-6 CASSLAPTSAPREDTQYF TGTGCCAGCAGCTTAGCCCCTACTAGCGCCCCTCGTGAAGATACGCAGTATTTT
TRBJ1-2 - - TRBV7-2 CASSLVADYGYTF TGTGCCAGCAGCTTAGTGGCTGACTATGGCTACACCTTC
TRBJ2-2 TRBD2 few TRBV19 CATADGGVGTGELFF TGTGCCACCGCTGACGGGGGGGTTGGCACCGGGGAGCTGTTTTTT
TRBJ1-1 TRBD1 - TRBV7-3 CASSQGANTEAFF TGTGCCAGCAGTCAGGGGGCTAATACTGAAGCTTTCTTT
TRBJ2-1 TRBD2 - TRBV15 CATSLGREAYNEQFF TGTGCCACCAGCCTGGGGCGGGAGGCCTACAATGAGCAGTTCTTC
TRBJ2-7 - once TRBV7-8 CASSLGTANEQYF TGTGCCAGCAGCCTCGGGACTGCGAACGAGCAGTACTTC
TRBJ1-3 TRBD1 - TRBV27 CASRRTGGSGNTIYF TGTGCCAGCAGGCGAACAGGGGGCTCTGGAAACACCATATATTTT
TRBJ2-7 - - TRBV5-1 CASSSSIGGLRYEQYF TGCGCCAGCAGCTCATCTATTGGCGGGCTTCGGTACGAGCAGTACTTC
TRBJ1-4 TRBD1 many TRBV4-1 CASSQQTGTGDEKLFF TGCGCCAGCAGCCAACAAACCGGGACAGGGGATGAAAAACTGTTTTTT
TRBJ2-1 - - TRBV7-9 CASSGAVGSSYNEQFF TGTGCCAGCAGCGGAGCTGTGGGGAGCTCCTACAATGAGCAGTTCTTC
TRBJ2-7 TRBD2 - TRBV4-3 CASSQDPSGRTLFEQYF TGCGCCAGCAGCCAAGACCCTAGCGGGAGAACATTATTCGAGCAGTACTTC
TRBJ2-7 - - TRBV7-6 CASSLGQGAYEQYF TGTGCCAGCAGCTTAGGGCAGGGTGCCTACGAGCAGTACTTC
TRBJ2-5 - - TRBV28 CASSPRRRLMTQYF TGTGCCAGCTCCCCGAGGAGGAGGCTGATGACCCAGTACTTC
TRBJ1-4 - few TRBV28 CASTYTGSNEKLFF TGTGCCAGCACCTATACTGGTTCTAATGAAAAACTGTTTTTT
TRBJ2-7 TRBD1 - TRBV6-6 CASSPARYRGPMDEQYF TGTGCCAGCAGTCCCGCCCGGTACAGGGGCCCAATGGACGAGCAGTACTTC
TRBJ2-7 TRBD2 - TRBV18 CASSPGLANEQYF TGTGCCAGCTCACCGGGACTAGCAAACGAGCAGTACTTC
TRBJ2-7 - - TRBV5-1 CASSLAGSYEQYF TGCGCCAGCAGCTTGGCGGGTTCCTACGAGCAGTACTTC
TRBJ1-5 TRBD1 - TRBV6-5 CAASWDRNQPQHF TGTGCCGCTTCCTGGGACAGAAATCAGCCCCAGCATTTT
TRBJ2-1 TRBD1 few TRBV3-1/TRBV3-2 CASSQDTTGGNEQFF TGTGCCAGCAGCCAAGATACAACAGGGGGCAATGAGCAGTTCTTC
TRBJ1-5 - - TRBV6-1 CASSGVGNTGLLSNQPQHF TGTGCCAGCAGTGGCGTAGGTAACACGGGACTCCTTAGCAATCAGCCCCAGCATTTT
TRBJ2-7 - - TRBV6-1 CASSEQYRTYEQYF TGTGCCAGCAGTGAACAGTACCGAACCTACGAGCAGTACTTC
TRBJ2-7 - once TRBV12-2 CASRLAHSGRVHEQYF TGTGCAAGTCGCTTAGCGCATAGCGGGAGAGTCCACGAGCAGTACTTC
TRBJ1-5 - - TRBV28 CASRAVPTQPQHF TGTGCCAGCAGGGCAGTACCCACTCAGCCCCAGCATTTT